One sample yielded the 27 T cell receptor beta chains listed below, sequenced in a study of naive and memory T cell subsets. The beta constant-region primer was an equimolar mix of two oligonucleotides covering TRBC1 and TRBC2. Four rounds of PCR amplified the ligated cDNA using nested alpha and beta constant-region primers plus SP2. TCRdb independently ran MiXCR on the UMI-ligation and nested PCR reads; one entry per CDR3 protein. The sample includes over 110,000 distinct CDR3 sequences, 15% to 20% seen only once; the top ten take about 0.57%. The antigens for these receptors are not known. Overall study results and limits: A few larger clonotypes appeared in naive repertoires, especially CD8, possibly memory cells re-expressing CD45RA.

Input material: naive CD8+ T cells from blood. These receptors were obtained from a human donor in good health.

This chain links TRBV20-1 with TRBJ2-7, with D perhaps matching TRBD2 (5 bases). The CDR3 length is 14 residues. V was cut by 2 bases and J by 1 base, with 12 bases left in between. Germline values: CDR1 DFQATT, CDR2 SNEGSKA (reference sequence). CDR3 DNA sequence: TGCAGTGCTAGACGTCGTGGGAGTTCCTACGAGCAGTACTTC. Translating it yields CSARRRGSSYEQYF.

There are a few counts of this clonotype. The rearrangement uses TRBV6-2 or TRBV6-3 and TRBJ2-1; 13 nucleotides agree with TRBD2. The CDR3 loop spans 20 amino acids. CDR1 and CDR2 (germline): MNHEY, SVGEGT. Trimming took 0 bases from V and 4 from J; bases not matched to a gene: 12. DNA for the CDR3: TGTGCCAGCAGTTACTCAAGATGGACTAGCGGGGGAGAAATTTACAATGAGCAGTTCTTC. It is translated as CASSYSRWTSGGEIYNEQFF.

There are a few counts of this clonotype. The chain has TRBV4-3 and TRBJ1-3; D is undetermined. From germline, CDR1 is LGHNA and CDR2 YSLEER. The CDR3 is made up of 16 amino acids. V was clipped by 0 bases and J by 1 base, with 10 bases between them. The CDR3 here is CASSQDLDISGNTIYF. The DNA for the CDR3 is TGCGCCAGCAGCCAAGATTTAGACATATCTGGAAACACCATATATTTT.

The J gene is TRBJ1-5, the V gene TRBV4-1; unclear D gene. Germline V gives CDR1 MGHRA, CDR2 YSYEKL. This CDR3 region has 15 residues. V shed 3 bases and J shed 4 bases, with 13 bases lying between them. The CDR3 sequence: CASSHRSADNQPQHF. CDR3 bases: TGCGCCAGCAGCCACAGATCCGCAGATAATCAGCCCCAGCATTTT.

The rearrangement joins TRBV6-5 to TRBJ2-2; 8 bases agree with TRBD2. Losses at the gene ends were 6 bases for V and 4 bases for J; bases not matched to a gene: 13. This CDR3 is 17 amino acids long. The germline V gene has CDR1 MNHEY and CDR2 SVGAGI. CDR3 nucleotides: TGTGCCAGCAGCGATGCGCTAACTAGCGGACCCACCGGGGAGCTGTTTTTT. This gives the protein CASSDALTSGPTGELFF.

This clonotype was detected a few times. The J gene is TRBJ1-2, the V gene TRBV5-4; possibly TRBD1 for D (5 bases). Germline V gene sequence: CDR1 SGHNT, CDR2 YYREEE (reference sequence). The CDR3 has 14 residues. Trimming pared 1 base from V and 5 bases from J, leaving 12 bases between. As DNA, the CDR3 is TGTGCCAGCAGCTTGCTAGCAGGGAGTTATGGCTACACCTTC. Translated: CASSLLAGSYGYTF.

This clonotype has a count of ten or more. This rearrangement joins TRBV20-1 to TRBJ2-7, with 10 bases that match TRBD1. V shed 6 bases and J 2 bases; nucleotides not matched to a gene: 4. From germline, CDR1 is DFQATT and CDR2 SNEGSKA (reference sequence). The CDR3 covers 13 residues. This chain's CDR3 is CSARDRGTYEQYF. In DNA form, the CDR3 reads TGCAGTGCCCGGGACAGGGGAACCTACGAGCAGTACTTC.

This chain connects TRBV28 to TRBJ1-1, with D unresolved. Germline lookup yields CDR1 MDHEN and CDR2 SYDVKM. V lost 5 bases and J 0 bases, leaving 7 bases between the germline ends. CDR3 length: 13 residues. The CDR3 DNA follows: TGTGCCAGCAGTATAGCCATGAACACTGAAGCTTTCTTT. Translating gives CASSIAMNTEAFF.

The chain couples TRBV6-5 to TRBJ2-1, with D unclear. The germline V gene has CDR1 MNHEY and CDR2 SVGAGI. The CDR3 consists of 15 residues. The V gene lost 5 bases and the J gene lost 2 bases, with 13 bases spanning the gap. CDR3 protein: CASSTIPLAYNEQFF. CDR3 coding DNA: TGTGCCAGCAGTACGATCCCCTTAGCCTACAATGAGCAGTTCTTC.

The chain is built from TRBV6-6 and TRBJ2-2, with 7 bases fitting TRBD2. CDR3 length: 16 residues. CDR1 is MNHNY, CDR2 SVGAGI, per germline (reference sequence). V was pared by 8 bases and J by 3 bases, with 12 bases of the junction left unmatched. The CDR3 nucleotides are TGTGCCAGCGGAACCGAACCGGGACTATACACCGGGGAGCTGTTTTTT. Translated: CASGTEPGLYTGELFF.

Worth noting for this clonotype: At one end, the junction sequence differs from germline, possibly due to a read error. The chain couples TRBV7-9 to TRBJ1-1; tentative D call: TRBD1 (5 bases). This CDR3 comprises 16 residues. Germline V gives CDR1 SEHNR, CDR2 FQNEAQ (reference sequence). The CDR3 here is CVSGDSFALGATEAFF. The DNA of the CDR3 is TGTGTCAGCGGGGACTCTTTTGCGCTAGGGGCCACTGAAGCTTTCTTT. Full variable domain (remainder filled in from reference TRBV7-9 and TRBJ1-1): DTGVSQNPRHKITKRGQNVTFRCDPISEHNRLYWYRQTLGQGPEFLTYFQNEAQLEKSRLLSDRFSAERPKGSFSTLEIQRTEQGDSAMYLCVSGDSFALGATEAFFGQGTRLTVV.

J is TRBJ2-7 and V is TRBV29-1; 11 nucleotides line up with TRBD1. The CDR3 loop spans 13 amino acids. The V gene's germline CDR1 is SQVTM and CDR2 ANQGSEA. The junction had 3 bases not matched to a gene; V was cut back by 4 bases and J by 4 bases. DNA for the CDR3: TGCAGCGTTGTTGGACAGGGGGCTTACGAGCAGTACTTC. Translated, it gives CSVVGQGAYEQYF.

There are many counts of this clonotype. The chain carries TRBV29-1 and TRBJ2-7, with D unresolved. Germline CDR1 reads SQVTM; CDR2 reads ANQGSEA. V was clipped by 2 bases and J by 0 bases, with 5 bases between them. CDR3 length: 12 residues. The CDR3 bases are TGCAGCGTTGAACTAGACTCCTACGAGCAGTACTTC. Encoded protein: CSVELDSYEQYF.

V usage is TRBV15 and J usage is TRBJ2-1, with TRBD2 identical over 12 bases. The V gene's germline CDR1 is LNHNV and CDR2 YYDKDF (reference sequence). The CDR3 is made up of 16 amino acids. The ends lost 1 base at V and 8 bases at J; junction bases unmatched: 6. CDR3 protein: CATSRGRTSGIDEQFF. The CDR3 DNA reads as TGTGCCACCAGCAGAGGGAGGACTAGCGGGATCGATGAGCAGTTCTTC. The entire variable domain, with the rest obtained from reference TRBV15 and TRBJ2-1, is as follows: DAMVIQNPRYQVTQFGKPVTLSCSQTLNHNVMYWYQQKSSQAPKLLFHYYDKDFNNEADTPDNFQSRRPNTSFCFLDIRSPGLGDTAMYLCATSRGRTSGIDEQFFGPGTRLTVL.

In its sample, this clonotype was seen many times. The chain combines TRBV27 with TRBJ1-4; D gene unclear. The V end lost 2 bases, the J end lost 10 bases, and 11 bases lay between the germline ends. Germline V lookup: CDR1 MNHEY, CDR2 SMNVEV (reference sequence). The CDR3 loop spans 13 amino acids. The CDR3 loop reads CASSLGTQGKLFF. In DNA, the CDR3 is TGTGCCAGCAGTTTAGGTACACAAGGAAAACTGTTTTTT.

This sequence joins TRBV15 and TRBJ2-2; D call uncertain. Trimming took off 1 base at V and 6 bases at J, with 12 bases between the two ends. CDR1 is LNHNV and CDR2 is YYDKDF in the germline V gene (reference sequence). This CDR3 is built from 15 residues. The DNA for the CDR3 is TGTGCCACCAGCAGAGGGCTAGGATTCTCCGGGGAGCTGTTTTTT. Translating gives CATSRGLGFSGELFF. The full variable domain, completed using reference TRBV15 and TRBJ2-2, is DAMVIQNPRYQVTQFGKPVTLSCSQTLNHNVMYWYQQKSSQAPKLLFHYYDKDFNNEADTPDNFQSRRPNTSFCFLDIRSPGLGDTAMYLCATSRGLGFSGELFFGEGSRLTVL.

The DNA of the CDR3 is TGTGCCACCAGTGTAGGCAATGAGCAGTTCTTC. Translated, it gives CATSVGNEQFF. The rearrangement joins TRBV24-1 to TRBJ2-1; no clear D. V lost 5 bases to trimming and J lost 6 bases, with 4 bases between them. Germline CDR1 KGHDR, CDR2 SFDVKD. CDR3 length: 11 amino acids.

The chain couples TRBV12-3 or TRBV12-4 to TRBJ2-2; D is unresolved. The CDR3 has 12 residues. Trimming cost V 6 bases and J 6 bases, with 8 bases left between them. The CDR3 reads CASSPTPGELFF. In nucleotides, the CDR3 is TGTGCCAGCAGCCCCACACCCGGGGAGCTGTTTTTT.

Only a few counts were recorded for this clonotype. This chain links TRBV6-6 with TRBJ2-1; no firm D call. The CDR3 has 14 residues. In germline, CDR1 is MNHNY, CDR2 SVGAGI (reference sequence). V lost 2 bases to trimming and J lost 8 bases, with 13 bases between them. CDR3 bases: TGTGCCAGCAGTTACCGCCGTGGTTGGGATGAGCAGTTCTTC. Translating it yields CASSYRRGWDEQFF.

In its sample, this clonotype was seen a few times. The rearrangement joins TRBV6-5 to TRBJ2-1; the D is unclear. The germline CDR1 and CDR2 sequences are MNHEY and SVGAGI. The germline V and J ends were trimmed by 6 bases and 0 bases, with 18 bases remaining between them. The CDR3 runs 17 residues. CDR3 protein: CASSPTLASSSYNEQFF. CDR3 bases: TGTGCCAGCAGCCCAACACTGGCCTCAAGCTCCTACAATGAGCAGTTCTTC.

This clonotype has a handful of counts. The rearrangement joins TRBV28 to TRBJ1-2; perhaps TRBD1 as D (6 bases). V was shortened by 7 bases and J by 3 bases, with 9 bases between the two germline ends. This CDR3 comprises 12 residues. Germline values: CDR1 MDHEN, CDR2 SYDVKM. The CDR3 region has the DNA TGTGCCAGCATCGGACAGCACTATGGCTACACCTTC. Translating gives CASIGQHYGYTF.

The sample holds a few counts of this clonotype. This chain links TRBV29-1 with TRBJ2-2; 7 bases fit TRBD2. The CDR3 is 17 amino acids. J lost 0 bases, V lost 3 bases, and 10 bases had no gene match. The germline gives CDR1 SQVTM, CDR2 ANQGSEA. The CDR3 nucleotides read TGCAGCGTTGAGCAATCCCGGGGGGTTCCGAACACCGGGGAGCTGTTTTTT. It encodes CSVEQSRGVPNTGELFF.

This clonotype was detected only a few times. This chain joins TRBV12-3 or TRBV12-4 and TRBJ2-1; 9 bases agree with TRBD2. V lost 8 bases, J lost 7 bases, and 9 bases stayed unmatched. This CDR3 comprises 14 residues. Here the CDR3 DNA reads TGTGCCAGCGATGTAGGTAGCGGGAGAAATGAGCAGTTCTTC. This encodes CASDVGSGRNEQFF.

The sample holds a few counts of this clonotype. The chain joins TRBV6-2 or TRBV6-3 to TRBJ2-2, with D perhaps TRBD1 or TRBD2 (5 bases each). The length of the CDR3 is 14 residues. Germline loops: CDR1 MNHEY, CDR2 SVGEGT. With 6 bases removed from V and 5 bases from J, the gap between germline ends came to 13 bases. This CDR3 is CASSLLWGTGELFF. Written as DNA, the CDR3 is TGTGCCAGCAGCCTCCTATGGGGGACCGGGGAGCTGTTTTTT.

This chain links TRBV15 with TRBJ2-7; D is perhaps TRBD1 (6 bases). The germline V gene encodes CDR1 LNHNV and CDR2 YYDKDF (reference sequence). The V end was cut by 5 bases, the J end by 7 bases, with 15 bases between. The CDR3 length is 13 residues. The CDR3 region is CATSSGELREQYF. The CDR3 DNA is TGTGCCACCAGCTCAGGGGAGTTAAGGGAGCAGTACTTC.

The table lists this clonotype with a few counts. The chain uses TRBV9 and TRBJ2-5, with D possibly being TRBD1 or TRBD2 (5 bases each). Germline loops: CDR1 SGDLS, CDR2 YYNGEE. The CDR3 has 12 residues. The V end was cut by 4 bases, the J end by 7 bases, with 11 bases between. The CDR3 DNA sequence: TGTGCCAGCAGCCGGGACCCCGCGACCCAGTACTTC. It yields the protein CASSRDPATQYF.

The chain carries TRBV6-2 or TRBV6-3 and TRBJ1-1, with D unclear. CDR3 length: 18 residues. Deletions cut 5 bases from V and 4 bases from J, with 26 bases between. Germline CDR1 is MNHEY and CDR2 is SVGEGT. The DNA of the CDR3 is TGTGCCAGCAGTCCCGCGTTTCTGGCAGGTAAAAAGGGCACTGAAGCTTTCTTT. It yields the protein CASSPAFLAGKKGTEAFF.